A selection of T cell receptor beta chains follows, all from one sample in a study of chemoradiotherapy in HPV16-positive cancers. Repertoires were generated with immunoSEQ multiplex PCR, while TCRdb's copy carries only in-frame clones and drops some. The table lists some 12,000 clones, about 65% of them singletons, with over 15% in the top ten. The material was obtained from a patient who underwent chemoradiotherapy. These receptors originate from a human donor with HPV-associated anogenital cancer. Both conserved end residues are trimmed from each CDR3. The order of the fields is V gene, CDR3 protein.

v_gene: TRBV15
CDR3aa: ATSRDRHLRVSPLH

v_gene: TRBV5-8
CDR3aa: ASSLAGLGTDTQY

v_gene: TRBV30
CDR3aa: AWSGGLGANNEQF

v_gene: TRBV5-1
CDR3aa: ASSPSGGGGNEQF

v_gene: TRBV5-4
CDR3aa: ASSPGTGGEETQY

v_gene: TRBV9
CDR3aa: ASSAGTGNGETQY

v_gene: TRBV19
CDR3aa: ASSARLGLQETQY

v_gene: TRBV7-3
CDR3aa: ASSSKREARTDTQY

v_gene: TRBV5-6
CDR3aa: ASRPNPGVITDTQY

v_gene: TRBV28
CDR3aa: ASSFQRDTHEQY

v_gene: TRBV5-1
CDR3aa: ASSEGQVKVSEQF

v_gene: TRBV27
CDR3aa: ASSLHGKSTEAF

v_gene: TRBV2
CDR3aa: ASRETPFEQF

v_gene: TRBV10-2
CDR3aa: ASSAEGGGLNEQF

v_gene: TRBV19
CDR3aa: ASDRNRGVATGELF

v_gene: TRBV6-1
CDR3aa: ASSVRLDSYNEQF

v_gene: TRBV7-8
CDR3aa: ASSLGDRNWPQH

v_gene: TRBV7-9
CDR3aa: ASSKGAENEKLF

v_gene: TRBV4-1
CDR3aa: ASSQVGAPRTEAF

v_gene: TRBV15
CDR3aa: ATNDRSSYEQY

v_gene: TRBV6-5
CDR3aa: ASSPGKARPQH

v_gene: TRBV19
CDR3aa: ASSREGAVNQPQH

v_gene: TRBV6-5
CDR3aa: ASSLAGEGSSPLH

v_gene: TRBV5-4
CDR3aa: ASSLGRSTDTQY

v_gene: TRBV28
CDR3aa: ASSPGRANYGYT

v_gene: TRBV5-1
CDR3aa: ASSSLRGNRDTEAF

v_gene: TRBV28
CDR3aa: ASRPPSSYGYT